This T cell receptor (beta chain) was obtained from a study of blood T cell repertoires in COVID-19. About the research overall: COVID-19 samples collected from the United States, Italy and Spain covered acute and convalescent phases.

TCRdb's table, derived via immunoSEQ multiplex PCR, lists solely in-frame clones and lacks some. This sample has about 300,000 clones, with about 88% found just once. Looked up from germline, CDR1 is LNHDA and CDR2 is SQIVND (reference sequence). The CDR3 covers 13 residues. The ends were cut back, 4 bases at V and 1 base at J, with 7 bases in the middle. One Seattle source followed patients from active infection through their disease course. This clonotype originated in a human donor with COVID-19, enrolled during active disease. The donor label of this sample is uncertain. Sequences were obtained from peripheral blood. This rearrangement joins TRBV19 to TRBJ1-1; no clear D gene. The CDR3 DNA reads TGTGCCAGTAGTACCACAGCGAACACTGAAGCTTTCTTT. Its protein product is CASSTTANTEAFF.